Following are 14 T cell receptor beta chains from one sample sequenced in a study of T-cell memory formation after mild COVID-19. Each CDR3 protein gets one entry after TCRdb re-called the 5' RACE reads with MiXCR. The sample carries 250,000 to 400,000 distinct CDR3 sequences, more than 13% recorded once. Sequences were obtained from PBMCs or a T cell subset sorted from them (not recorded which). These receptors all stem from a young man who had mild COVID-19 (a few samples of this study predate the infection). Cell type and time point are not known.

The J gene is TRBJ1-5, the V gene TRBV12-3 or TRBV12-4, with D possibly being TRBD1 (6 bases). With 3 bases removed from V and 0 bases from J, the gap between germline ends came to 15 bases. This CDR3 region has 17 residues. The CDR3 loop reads CASSLAGATISNQPQHF. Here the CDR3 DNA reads TGTGCCAGCAGTTTGGCAGGGGCCACGATTAGCAATCAGCCCCAGCATTTT.

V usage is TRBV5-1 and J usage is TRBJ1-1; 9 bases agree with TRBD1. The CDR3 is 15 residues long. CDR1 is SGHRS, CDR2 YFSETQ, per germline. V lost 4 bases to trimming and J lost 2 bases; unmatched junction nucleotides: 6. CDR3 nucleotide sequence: TGCGCCAGCAGCACGGGGACAGGGCTTAACACTGAAGCTTTCTTT. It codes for CASSTGTGLNTEAFF.

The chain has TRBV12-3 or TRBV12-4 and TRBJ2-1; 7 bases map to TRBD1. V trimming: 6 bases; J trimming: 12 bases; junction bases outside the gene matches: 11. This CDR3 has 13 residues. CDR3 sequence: CASRTEGAHGQFF. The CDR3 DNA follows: TGTGCCAGCAGGACTGAGGGGGCTCATGGGCAGTTCTTC.

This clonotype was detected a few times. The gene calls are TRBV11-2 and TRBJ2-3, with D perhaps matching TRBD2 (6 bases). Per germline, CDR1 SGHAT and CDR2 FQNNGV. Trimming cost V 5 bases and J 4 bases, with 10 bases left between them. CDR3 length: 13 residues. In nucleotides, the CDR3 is TGTGCCAGCAGCCTACAGCGGGCAGATACGCAGTATTTT. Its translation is CASSLQRADTQYF.

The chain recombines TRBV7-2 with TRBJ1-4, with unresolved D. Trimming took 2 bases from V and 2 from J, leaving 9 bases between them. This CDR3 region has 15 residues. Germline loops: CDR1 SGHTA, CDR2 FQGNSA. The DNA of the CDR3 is TGTGCCAGCAGCTTAAAGCGAAGGACTAATGAAAAACTGTTTTTT. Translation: CASSLKRRTNEKLFF.

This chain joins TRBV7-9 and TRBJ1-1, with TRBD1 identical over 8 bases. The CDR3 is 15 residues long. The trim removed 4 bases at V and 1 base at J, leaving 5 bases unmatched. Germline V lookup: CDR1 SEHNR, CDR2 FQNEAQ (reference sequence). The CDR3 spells CASSSRTGWNTEAFF. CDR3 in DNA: TGTGCCAGCAGCTCACGGACAGGGTGGAACACTGAAGCTTTCTTT.

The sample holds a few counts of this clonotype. The CDR3 nucleotides read TGTGCCAGCATCGACACGGTCGGGGTGGGCACAGATACGCAGTATTTT. This encodes CASIDTVGVGTDTQYF. The chain couples TRBV11-2 to TRBJ2-3; maybe TRBD2 (5 bases). CDR3 length: 16 amino acids. V was shortened by 7 bases and J by 1 base, with 18 bases between the two germline ends. Per the germline V gene, CDR1 is SGHAT and CDR2 is FQNNGV.

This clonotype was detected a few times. The CDR3 DNA sequence: TGTGCCAGCGGGGGGCCCCGGACAGGGATCCACTACGAGCAGTACTTC. Protein: CASGGPRTGIHYEQYF. This chain connects TRBV6-2 or TRBV6-3 to TRBJ2-7, with 8 bases that match TRBD1. V lost 8 bases, J lost 3 bases, and 15 bases stayed unmatched. This CDR3 contains 16 residues. Germline assignment: CDR1 MNHEY and CDR2 SVGEGT.

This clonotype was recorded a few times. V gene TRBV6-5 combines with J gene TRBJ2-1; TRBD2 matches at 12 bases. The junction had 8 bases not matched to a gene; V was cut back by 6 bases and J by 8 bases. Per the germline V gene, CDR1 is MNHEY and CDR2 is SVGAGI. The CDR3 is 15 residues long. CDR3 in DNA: TGTGCCAGCAGGGCCTCTAGCGGGGGGGGCCATGAGCAGTTCTTC. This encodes CASRASSGGGHEQFF.

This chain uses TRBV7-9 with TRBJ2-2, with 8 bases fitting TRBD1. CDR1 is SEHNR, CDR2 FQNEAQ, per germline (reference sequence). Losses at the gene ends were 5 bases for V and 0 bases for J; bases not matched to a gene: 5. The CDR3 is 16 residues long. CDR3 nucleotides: TGTGCCAGCAGCCGACAGGGGCCCCCGAACACCGGGGAGCTGTTTTTT. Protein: CASSRQGPPNTGELFF.

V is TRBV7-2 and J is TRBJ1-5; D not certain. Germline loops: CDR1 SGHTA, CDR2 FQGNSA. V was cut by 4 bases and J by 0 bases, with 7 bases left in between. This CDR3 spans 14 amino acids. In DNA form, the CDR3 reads TGTGCCAGCAGCTCATCAGCTAGCAATCAGCCCCAGCATTTT. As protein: CASSSSASNQPQHF.

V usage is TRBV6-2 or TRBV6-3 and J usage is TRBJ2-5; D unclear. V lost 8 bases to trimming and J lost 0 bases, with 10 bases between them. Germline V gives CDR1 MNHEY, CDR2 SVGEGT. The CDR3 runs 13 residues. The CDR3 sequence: CASQRVDQETQYF. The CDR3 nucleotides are TGTGCCAGCCAACGGGTGGACCAAGAGACCCAGTACTTC.

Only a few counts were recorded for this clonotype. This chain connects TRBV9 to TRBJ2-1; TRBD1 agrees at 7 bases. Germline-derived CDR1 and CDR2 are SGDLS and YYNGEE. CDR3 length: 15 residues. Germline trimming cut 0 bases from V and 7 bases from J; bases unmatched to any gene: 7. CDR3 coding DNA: TGTGCCAGCAGCGTAGTTAGGGGGCCGGTTAATGAGCAGTTCTTC. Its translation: CASSVVRGPVNEQFF.

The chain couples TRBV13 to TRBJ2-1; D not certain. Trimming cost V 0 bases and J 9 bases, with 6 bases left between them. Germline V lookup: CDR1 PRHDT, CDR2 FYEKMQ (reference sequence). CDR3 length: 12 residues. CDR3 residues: CASSLGVREQFF. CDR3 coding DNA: TGTGCCAGCAGCTTAGGGGTTCGTGAGCAGTTCTTC.